This is a list of T cell receptor beta chains from one sample in a study of neurological immune-mediated disorders. TCRdb reanalysed the 5' RACE reads using MiXCR and keeps one entry per CDR3 protein. The sample holds fewer than 85,000 distinct CDR3 sequences, 4.3% seen once. Sequenced sample: PBMCs. The source is an older woman with multiple sclerosis. CDR3s include the opening cysteine and the closing phenylalanine or tryptophan. Each record gives: V gene, J gene, D gene, clone size, CDR3 DNA, CDR3 protein. The D gene is left open where the match is weak. Size tells how often a clone was seen, or its class if it is expanded.

V: TRBV12-3/TRBV12-4; J: TRBJ1-2; D: -; size: many; DNA: TGTGCCAGCAGTCGGGACGGCCCCACTAACTATGGCTACACCTTC; CDR3: CASSRDGPTNYGYTF
V: TRBV15; J: TRBJ2-1; D: -; size: once; DNA: TGTGCCACCAGCAGAGATCCTGGCTCTTCAGATAGGTCTTCATGGGGGCAGTTCTTC; CDR3: CATSRDPGSSDRSSWGQFF
V: TRBV20-1; J: TRBJ2-5; D: -; size: many; DNA: TGCAGTGCCGAGCCCCGAATCAGGGAGACCCAGTACTTC; CDR3: CSAEPRIRETQYF
V: TRBV5-6; J: TRBJ1-1; D: TRBD1; size: many; DNA: TGTGCCAGCAGCCCCAGGGGGGGTGAGAAGAACACTGAAGCTTTCTTT; CDR3: CASSPRGGEKNTEAFF
V: TRBV18; J: TRBJ2-7; D: TRBD1; size: many; DNA: TGTGCCAGCTCACCAGGCAGGGGGAATCAGTACTTC; CDR3: CASSPGRGNQYF
V: TRBV9; J: TRBJ2-7; D: TRBD2; size: many; DNA: TGTGCCAGCAGCGTCTCGGGGGGTCATCCTCAGTACTTC; CDR3: CASSVSGGHPQYF
V: TRBV18; J: TRBJ2-1; D: TRBD2; size: many; DNA: TGTGCCAGCTCACAGGGACTAGCGGGTGGTCGTGAGCAGTTCTTC; CDR3: CASSQGLAGGREQFF
V: TRBV6-1; J: TRBJ2-7; D: TRBD1; size: many; DNA: TGTGCCAGCAGTGTCACAGGGGACGACGAGCAGTACTTC; CDR3: CASSVTGDDEQYF
V: TRBV11-2; J: TRBJ1-5; D: -; size: many; DNA: TGTGCCAGCAGCTTAGATCGGAGTCAGCCCCAGCATTTT; CDR3: CASSLDRSQPQHF
V: TRBV7-8; J: TRBJ1-3; D: -; size: many; DNA: TGTGCCAGCAGCTTAGGGACCTCTGGAAACACCATATATTTT; CDR3: CASSLGTSGNTIYF
V: TRBV5-1; J: TRBJ1-3; D: -; size: many; DNA: TGCGCCAGCAGCGGAGGTGGGACGGGAACGGTCTCTGGAAACACCATATATTTT; CDR3: CASSGGGTGTVSGNTIYF
V: TRBV5-6; J: TRBJ2-1; D: -; size: many; DNA: TGTGCCAGCAGCCCCGTGGGGGTCTACAATGAGCAGTTCTTC; CDR3: CASSPVGVYNEQFF
V: TRBV4-1; J: TRBJ2-6; D: TRBD2; size: many; DNA: TGCGCCAGCAGCCGGGTAGCGGGGGAATTGGGGGCCAACGTCCTGACTTTC; CDR3: CASSRVAGELGANVLTF
V: TRBV7-6; J: TRBJ2-3; D: TRBD1; size: many; DNA: TGTGCCAGCAGCTTAGCTGGGGGGCAGGGGGCCACAGATACGCAGTATTTT; CDR3: CASSLAGGQGATDTQYF
V: TRBV20-1; J: TRBJ2-7; D: -; size: many; DNA: TGCAGTGCACCTGGGCCGGCTTTCTCCTACGAGCAGTACTTC; CDR3: CSAPGPAFSYEQYF